A single sample is the source of the 16 T cell receptor beta chains below, sequenced in a study of T-cell reconstitution after alpha-beta-depleted transplantation in children. During its preparation, the TCRbeta library received unique molecular identifiers. MiXCR was run by TCRdb on the PCR reads, yielding one entry per CDR3 protein. The table lists 640,000 or so distinct CDR3 sequences, 16% of them singletons, with approximately 1.1% in the top ten. The starting material was PBMCs from the stem cell graft donor, obtained from the stem cell graft. These receptors came from a human donor who donated a stem cell graft to a child with acute myeloid leukemia.

This clonotype was seen at least ten times. V gene TRBV20-1 combines with J gene TRBJ2-1; D perhaps matches TRBD1 (6 bases). Trimming removed 2 bases at V and 6 bases at J, with 17 bases between. Germline loops: CDR1 DFQATT, CDR2 SNEGSKA (reference sequence). This CDR3 has 15 amino acids. The CDR3, as DNA: TGCAGTGCTAGATACCCGGCAGGGGTCTCCAATGAGCAGTTCTTC. Its translation: CSARYPAGVSNEQFF.

This clonotype was detected a few times. The chain has TRBV7-2 and TRBJ1-3; 8 bases line up with TRBD1. The germline V gene has CDR1 SGHTA and CDR2 FQGNSA. CDR3 length equals 16 residues. The V segment lost 0 bases and the J segment 4 bases; nucleotides outside the gene matches: 5. CDR3: CASSLAVTGVGNTIYF. Here the CDR3 DNA reads TGTGCCAGCAGCTTAGCCGTGACAGGGGTCGGAAACACCATATATTTT.

V and J are TRBV5-6 and TRBJ2-3; the match to TRBD2 covers 13 bases. The CDR3 runs to 18 residues. V shed 5 bases, J shed 4 bases, and the junction held 13 bases outside the gene matches. The germline CDR1 and CDR2 sequences are SGHDT and YYEEEE. The CDR3 protein is CASSEPGTSGDFADTQYF. CDR3 in DNA: TGTGCCAGCAGTGAACCCGGGACTAGCGGGGACTTCGCAGATACGCAGTATTTT.

This chain links TRBV12-3 or TRBV12-4 with TRBJ1-2, with TRBD1 matching over 8 bases. The V and J ends lost 8 bases and 8 bases, in that order; junction bases with no gene match: 7. The length of the CDR3 is 12 residues. CDR3 nucleotides: TGTGCCAGCGGCGCAGGGGGCCACGGCTACACCTTC. Translating gives CASGAGGHGYTF.

This clonotype has ten or more counts. J is TRBJ2-1 and V is TRBV9, with a weak D call TRBD1 (6 bases). The CDR3 is 15 residues long. From germline, CDR1 is SGDLS and CDR2 YYNGEE. Trimming removed 0 bases from V and 1 base from J, with 8 bases in between. CDR3 nucleotides: TGTGCCAGCAGCGTAGCCCAGGGGTCCTACAATGAGCAGTTCTTC. Its translation is CASSVAQGSYNEQFF.

The chain has TRBV5-5 and TRBJ1-1; 8 bases map to TRBD1. CDR1 SGHKS and CDR2 YYEKEE come from the germline V gene (reference sequence). With V trimmed by 4 bases and J by 3 bases, 8 bases remained unmatched. This CDR3 has 15 residues. CDR3 sequence reads: CASSPRGPGDTEAFF. Written as DNA, the CDR3 is TGTGCCAGCAGCCCCAGGGGGCCAGGGGACACTGAAGCTTTCTTT.

This clonotype appeared many times. The chain is built from TRBV29-1 and TRBJ2-5; D might be TRBD2 (6 bases). V lost 7 bases and J 7 bases, leaving 16 bases between the germline ends. Germline CDR1 reads SQVTM; CDR2 reads ANQGSEA. The CDR3 has 12 residues. CDR3 amino acids: CSARDSRLTQYF. CDR3 sequence (DNA): TGCAGCGCCAGGGACTCCCGGTTGACCCAGTACTTC.

The sample holds many counts of this clonotype. The rearrangement uses TRBV7-9 and TRBJ1-6; 7 nucleotides agree with TRBD1. CDR3 length: 14 amino acids. After removal of 5 bases from V and 7 bases from J, the junction contained 5 bases not matched to a gene. Germline lookup yields CDR1 SEHNR and CDR2 FQNEAQ (reference sequence). The CDR3 loop is CASSQGGLNSPLHF. CDR3 sequence (DNA): TGTGCCAGCAGCCAGGGGGGCTTGAATTCACCCCTCCACTTT.

This clonotype was seen repeatedly, ten times or more. The chain has TRBV12-5 and TRBJ2-1; D possibly uses TRBD1 or TRBD2 (5 bases each). The CDR3 spans 18 residues. Germline lookup yields CDR1 LGHNT and CDR2 FRNRAP. V lost 0 bases and J 9 bases, leaving 24 bases between the germline ends. The CDR3 spells CASGLVQVGPGAPVEQFF. CDR3 DNA: TGTGCTAGTGGTTTGGTACAAGTGGGACCCGGGGCCCCCGTTGAGCAGTTCTTC.

This rearrangement joins TRBV12-3 or TRBV12-4 to TRBJ2-7; 9 nucleotides line up with TRBD1. V lost 5 bases, J lost 3 bases, and 11 bases stayed unmatched. The CDR3 extends over 16 amino acids. This CDR3 reads CASSPAGQGGVYEQYF. As DNA, the CDR3 is TGTGCCAGCAGTCCAGCGGGACAGGGAGGTGTCTACGAGCAGTACTTC.

As for this clonotype: A read error may produce the germline difference seen at one junction end. The chain is built from TRBV24-1 and TRBJ2-3; D is possibly TRBD1 or TRBD2 (5 bases each). The CDR3 runs to 15 residues. CDR1 is KGHDR, CDR2 SFDVKD, per germline. CDR3 DNA: TGTGCCACCAGTGATTCGGTCAGAGGGGACCCTCACCCCGTCTTT. This codes for CATSDSVRGDPHPVF.

This clonotype was observed a handful of times. V usage is TRBV20-1 and J usage is TRBJ2-7; D might be TRBD1 or TRBD2, each matching 7 bases. The CDR3 sequence is 14 residues long. Trimming cost V 7 bases and J 0 bases, with 16 bases left between them. Germline CDR1 and CDR2: DFQATT and SNEGSKA (reference sequence). The CDR3 protein is CSVQGGWDSYEQYF. The DNA of the CDR3 is TGCAGTGTCCAGGGGGGGTGGGACTCCTACGAGCAGTACTTC.

The CDR3: CSASPQGPNTGELFF. CDR3 nucleotide sequence: TGCAGTGCTAGTCCCCAGGGGCCGAACACCGGGGAGCTGTTTTTT. The gene calls are TRBV20-1 and TRBJ2-2, with D perhaps TRBD1 (6 bases). CDR1 is DFQATT, CDR2 SNEGSKA, per germline (reference sequence). Trimming pared 3 bases from V and 0 bases from J, leaving 11 bases between. The CDR3 contains 15 residues.

On this clonotype: A much larger clone differs from this one at a single base, so this may be a read error. The chain is built from TRBV12-3 or TRBV12-4 and TRBJ1-2; D unresolved. CDR3 length equals 12 residues. Trimming cost V 6 bases and J 6 bases, with 11 bases left between them. Written as DNA, the CDR3 is TGTGCCAGCAGCGAAACTGGCCATGGCTACACCTTC. This sequence encodes CASSETGHGYTF.

This clonotype turned up a few times. The rearrangement uses TRBV12-3 or TRBV12-4 and TRBJ2-1; possibly TRBD1 for D (6 bases). This CDR3 is 15 amino acids long. V lost 3 bases, J lost 0 bases, and 9 bases lay in between. The CDR3 reads CASSFRGNSYNEQFF. In DNA form, the CDR3 reads TGTGCCAGCAGTTTCAGGGGAAACTCCTACAATGAGCAGTTCTTC.

The sample holds many counts of this clonotype. The V and J genes are TRBV28 and TRBJ2-7; TRBD1 aligns across 9 bases. Unmatched junction bases numbered 5, after V lost 5 bases and J lost 0 bases. Germline lookup yields CDR1 MDHEN and CDR2 SYDVKM. This CDR3 comprises 15 residues. CDR3 amino acids: CASSRTGESSYEQYV. As DNA, the CDR3 is TGTGCCAGCAGTAGGACAGGGGAGAGCTCCTACGAGCAGTACGTC.